This T cell receptor beta chain was recorded in a study of blood T cell repertoires in COVID-19. Study overall: Acute and convalescent COVID-19 specimens originated in the United States, Italy and Spain. The analysed material was cDNA or gDNA that came from T cells, B-cell-depleted T cells, or PBMCs.

Authors' processing steps: Amplifying reference gene primers gave estimates of nucleated cell counts. The table came from immunoSEQ multiplex PCR; TCRdb's copy has only in-frame clones and leaves some out. V and J calls and clone size are those listed in that table; D and trimming were worked out from the DNA. The repertoire has 100,000 to 150,000 clones, 70% to 85% of them found once; the top ten carry roughly 15%. Trimming removed 2 bases from V and 8 bases from J; junction bases left unmatched: 9. Germline V gene sequence: CDR1 MNHEY, CDR2 SVGAGI. This CDR3 comprises 15 residues. The TCR was taken from a woman aged 80 or older with acute or convalescent COVID-19. The sequenced material came from peripheral blood. The V call is TRBV6-5, the J call TRBJ1-5; 7 bases fit TRBD1. The CDR3 DNA sequence: TGTGCCAGCAGTTACCTCAGGGGGGTGGGTGAGCCCCAGCATTTT. Translated, it gives CASSYLRGVGEPQHF.